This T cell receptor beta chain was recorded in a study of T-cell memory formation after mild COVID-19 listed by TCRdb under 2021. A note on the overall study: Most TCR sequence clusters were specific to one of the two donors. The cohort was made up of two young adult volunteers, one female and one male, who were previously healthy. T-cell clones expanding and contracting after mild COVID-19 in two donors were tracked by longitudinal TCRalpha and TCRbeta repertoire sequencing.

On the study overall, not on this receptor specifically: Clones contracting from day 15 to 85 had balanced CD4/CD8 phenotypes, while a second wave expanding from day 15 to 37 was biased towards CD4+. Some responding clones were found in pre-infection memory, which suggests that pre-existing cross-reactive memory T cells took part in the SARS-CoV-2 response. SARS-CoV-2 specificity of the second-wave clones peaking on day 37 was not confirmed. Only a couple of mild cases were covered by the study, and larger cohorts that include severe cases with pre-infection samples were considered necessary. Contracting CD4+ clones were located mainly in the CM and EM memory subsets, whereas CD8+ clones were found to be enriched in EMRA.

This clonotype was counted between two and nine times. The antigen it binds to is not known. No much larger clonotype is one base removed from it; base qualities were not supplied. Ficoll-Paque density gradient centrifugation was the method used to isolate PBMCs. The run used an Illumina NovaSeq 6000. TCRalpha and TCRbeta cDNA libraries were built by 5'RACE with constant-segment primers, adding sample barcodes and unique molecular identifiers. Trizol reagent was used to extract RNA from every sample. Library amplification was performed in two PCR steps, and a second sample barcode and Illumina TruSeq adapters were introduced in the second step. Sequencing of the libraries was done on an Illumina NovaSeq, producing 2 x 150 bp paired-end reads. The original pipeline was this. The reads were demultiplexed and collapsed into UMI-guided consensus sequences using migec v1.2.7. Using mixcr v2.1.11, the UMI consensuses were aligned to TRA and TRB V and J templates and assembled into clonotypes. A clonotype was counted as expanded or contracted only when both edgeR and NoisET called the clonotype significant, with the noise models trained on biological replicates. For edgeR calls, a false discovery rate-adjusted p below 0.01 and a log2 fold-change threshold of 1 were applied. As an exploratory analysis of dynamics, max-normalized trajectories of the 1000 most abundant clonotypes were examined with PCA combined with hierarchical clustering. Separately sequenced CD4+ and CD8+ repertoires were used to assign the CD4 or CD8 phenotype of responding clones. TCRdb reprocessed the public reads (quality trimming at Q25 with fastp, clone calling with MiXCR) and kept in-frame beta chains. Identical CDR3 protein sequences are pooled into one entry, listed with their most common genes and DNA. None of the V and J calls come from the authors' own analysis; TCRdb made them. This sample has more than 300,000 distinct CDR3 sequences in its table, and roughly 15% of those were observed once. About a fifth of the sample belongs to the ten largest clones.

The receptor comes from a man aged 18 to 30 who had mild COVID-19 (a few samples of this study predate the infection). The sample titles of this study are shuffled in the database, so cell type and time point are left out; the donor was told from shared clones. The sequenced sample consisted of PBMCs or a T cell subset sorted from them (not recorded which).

The CDR3 sequence is CATSEGGTGKETQYF. The nucleotide sequence reads as follows: TGTGCCACCAGTGAGGGGGGGACAGGGAAGGAGACCCAGTACTTC. The chain is made from TRBV24-1 and TRBJ2-5; TRBD1 aligns with 9 central bases. Reading the germline V gene gives CDR1 KGHDR and CDR2 SFDVKD. The CDR3 runs 15 residues from the cysteine to the phenylalanine. Only the CDR3 portion is preserved as DNA: 45 bases, with reading frame beginning at the first base. V has 4 bases trimmed and J has 5 bases trimmed; junction bases matching no gene number 7.